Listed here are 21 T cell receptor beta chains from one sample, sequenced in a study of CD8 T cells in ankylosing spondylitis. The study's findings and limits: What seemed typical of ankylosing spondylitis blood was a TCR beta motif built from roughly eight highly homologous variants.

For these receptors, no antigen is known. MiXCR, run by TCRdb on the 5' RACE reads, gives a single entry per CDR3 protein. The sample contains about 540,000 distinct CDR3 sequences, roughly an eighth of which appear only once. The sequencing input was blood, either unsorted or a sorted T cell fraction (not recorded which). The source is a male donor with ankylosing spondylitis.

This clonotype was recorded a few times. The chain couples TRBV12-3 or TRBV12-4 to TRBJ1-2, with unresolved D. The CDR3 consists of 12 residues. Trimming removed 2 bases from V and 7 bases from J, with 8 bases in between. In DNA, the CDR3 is TGTGCCAGCAGTTTAACATCGGTTGGCTACACCTTC. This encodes CASSLTSVGYTF.

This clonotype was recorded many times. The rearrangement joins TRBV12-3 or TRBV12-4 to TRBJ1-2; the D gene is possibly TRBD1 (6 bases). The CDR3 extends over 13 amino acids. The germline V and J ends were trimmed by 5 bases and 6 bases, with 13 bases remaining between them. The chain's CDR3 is CASSLYGGDGYTF. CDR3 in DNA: TGTGCCAGCAGTCTCTACGGGGGCGATGGCTACACCTTC.

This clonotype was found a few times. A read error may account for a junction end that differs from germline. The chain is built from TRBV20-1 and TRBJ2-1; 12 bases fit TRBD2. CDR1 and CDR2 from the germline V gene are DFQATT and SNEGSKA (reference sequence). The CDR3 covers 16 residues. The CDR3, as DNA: TGCAGTGCTAGAGAAGGTACTAGCGGGAGGTTCAATCAGCAGTTCTTC. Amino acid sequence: CSAREGTSGRFNQQFF.

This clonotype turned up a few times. CDR3 nucleotide sequence: TGTGCCAGCAGCGAGGGGGACGAAGCTAACTATGGCTACACCTTC. As protein: CASSEGDEANYGYTF. The chain has TRBV9 and TRBJ1-2; the D gene is possibly TRBD1 (6 bases). CDR3 length: 15 amino acids. Germline CDR1 is SGDLS and CDR2 is YYNGEE. Trimming took off 3 bases at V and 0 bases at J, with 12 bases between the two ends.

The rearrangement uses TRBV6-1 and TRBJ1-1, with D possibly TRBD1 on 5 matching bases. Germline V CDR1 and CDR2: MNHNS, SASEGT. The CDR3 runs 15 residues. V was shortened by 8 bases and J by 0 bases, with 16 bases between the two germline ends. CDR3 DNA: TGTGCCAGCTATGACCAGGGAAGAGTGAACACTGAAGCTTTCTTT. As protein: CASYDQGRVNTEAFF.

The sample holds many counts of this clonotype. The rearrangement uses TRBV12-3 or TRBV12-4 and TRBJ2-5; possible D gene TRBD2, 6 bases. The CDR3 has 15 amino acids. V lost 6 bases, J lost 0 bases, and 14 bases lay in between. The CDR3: CASSGGFLYQETQYF. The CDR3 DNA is TGTGCCAGCAGCGGGGGATTTTTATACCAAGAGACCCAGTACTTC.

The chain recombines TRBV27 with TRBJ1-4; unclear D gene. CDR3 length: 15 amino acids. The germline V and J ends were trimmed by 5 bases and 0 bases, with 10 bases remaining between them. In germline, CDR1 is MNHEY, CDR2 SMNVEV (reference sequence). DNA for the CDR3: TGTGCCAGCAGTCTAAGACGGTCAACTAATGAAAAACTGTTTTTT. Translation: CASSLRRSTNEKLFF. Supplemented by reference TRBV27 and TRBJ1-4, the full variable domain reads EAQVTQNPRYLITVTGKKLTVTCSQNMNHEYMSWYRQDPGLGLRQIYYSMNVEVTDKGDVPEGYKVSRKEKRNFPLILESPSPNQTSLYFCASSLRRSTNEKLFFGSGTQLSVL.

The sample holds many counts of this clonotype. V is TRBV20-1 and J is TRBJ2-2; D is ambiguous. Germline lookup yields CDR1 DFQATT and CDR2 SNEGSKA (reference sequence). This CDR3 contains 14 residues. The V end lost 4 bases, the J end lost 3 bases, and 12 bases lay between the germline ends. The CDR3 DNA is TGCAGTGCTAAGTCTGGGGTCTACACCGGGGAGCTGTTTTTT. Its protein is CSAKSGVYTGELFF.

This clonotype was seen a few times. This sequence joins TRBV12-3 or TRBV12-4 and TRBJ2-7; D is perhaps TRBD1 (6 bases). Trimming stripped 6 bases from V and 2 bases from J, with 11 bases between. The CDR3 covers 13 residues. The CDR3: CASRRDTTYEQYF. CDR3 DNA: TGTGCCAGCAGGAGGGACACCACCTACGAGCAGTACTTC.

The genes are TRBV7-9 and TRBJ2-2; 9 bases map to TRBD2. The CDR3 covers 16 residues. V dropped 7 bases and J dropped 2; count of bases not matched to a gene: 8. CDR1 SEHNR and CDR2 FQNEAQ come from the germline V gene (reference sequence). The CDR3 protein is CASTNRLAENTGELFF. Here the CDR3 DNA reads TGTGCCAGCACCAATAGACTAGCGGAAAACACCGGGGAGCTGTTTTTT.

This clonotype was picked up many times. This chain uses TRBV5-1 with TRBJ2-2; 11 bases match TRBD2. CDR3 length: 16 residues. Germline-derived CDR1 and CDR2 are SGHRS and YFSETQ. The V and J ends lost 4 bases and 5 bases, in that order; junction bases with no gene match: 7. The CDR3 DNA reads TGCGCCAGCAGCCACACTAGCGGGAGTGAGACCGGGGAGCTGTTTTTT. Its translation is CASSHTSGSETGELFF.

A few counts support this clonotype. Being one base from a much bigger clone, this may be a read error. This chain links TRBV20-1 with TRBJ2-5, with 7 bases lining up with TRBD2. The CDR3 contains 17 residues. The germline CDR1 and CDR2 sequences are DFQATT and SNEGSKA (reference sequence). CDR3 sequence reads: CCARSLTGTTFQETQYF. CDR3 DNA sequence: TGCTGTGCTAGGAGCCTAACCGGGACTACCTTCCAAGAGACCCAGTACTTC.

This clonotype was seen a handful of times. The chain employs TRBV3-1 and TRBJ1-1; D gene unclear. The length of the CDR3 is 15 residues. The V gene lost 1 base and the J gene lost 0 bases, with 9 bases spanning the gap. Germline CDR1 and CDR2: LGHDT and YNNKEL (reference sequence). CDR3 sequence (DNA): TGTGCCAGCAGCCAAGGGAACCTCATGAACACTGAAGCTTTCTTT. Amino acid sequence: CASSQGNLMNTEAFF. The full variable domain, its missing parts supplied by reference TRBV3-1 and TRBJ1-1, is DTAVSQTPKYLVTQMGNDKSIKCEQNLGHDTMYWYKQDSKKFLKIMFSYNNKELIINETVPNRFSPKSPDKAHLNLHINSLELGDSAVYFCASSQGNLMNTEAFFGQGTRLTVV.

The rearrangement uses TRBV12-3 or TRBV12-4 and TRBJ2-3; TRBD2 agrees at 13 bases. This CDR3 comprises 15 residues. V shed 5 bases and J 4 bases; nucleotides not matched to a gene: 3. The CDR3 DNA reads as TGTGCCAGCAGTCCACTAGCGGGAGGGGCAGATACGCAGTATTTT. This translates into CASSPLAGGADTQYF.

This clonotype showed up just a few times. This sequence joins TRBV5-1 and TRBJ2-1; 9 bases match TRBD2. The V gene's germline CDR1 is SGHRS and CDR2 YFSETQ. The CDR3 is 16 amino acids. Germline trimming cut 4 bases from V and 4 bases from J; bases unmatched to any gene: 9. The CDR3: CASSPGVTSGYNEQFF. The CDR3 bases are TGCGCCAGCAGCCCTGGTGTGACTAGCGGTTACAATGAGCAGTTCTTC.

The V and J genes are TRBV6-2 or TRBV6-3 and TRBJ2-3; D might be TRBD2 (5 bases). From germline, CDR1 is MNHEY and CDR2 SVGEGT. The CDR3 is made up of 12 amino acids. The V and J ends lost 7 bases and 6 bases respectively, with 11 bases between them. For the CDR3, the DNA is TGTGCCAGCACCCACGGCGGGGATACGCAGTATTTT. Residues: CASTHGGDTQYF.

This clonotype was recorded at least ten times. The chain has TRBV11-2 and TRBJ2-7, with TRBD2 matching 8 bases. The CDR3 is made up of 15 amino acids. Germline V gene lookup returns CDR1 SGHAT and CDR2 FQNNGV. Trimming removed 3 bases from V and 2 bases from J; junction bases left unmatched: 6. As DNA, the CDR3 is TGTGCCAGCAGCTTTTTTAGCGGGAACGCCTACGAGCAGTACGTC. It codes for CASSFFSGNAYEQYV.

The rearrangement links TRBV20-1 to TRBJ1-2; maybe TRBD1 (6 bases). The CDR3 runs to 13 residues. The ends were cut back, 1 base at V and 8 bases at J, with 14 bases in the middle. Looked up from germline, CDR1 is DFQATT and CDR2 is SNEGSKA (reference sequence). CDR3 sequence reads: CSARVGGGHGYTF. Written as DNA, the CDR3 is TGCAGTGCTAGAGTTGGGGGGGGGCACGGCTACACCTTC.

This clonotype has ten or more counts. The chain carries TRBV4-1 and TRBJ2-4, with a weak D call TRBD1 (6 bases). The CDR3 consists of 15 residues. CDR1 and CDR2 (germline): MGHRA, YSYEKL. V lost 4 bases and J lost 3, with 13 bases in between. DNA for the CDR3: TGCGCCAGCAGCCCGGTAACAGGGAGCAAAAACATTCAGTACTTC. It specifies CASSPVTGSKNIQYF.

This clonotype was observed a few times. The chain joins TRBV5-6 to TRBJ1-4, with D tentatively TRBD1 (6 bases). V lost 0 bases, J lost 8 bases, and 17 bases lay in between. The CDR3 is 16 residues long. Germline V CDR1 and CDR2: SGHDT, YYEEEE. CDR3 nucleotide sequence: TGTGCCAGCAGCTTGGCCGGGGGGACACATCGGGAAAAACTGTTTTTT. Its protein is CASSLAGGTHREKLFF. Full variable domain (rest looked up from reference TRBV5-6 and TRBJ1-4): DAGVTQSPTHLIKTRGQQVTLRCSPKSGHDTVSWYQQALGQGPQFIFQYYEEEERQRGNFPDRFSGHQFPNYSSELNVNALLLGDSALYLCASSLAGGTHREKLFFGSGTQLSVL.

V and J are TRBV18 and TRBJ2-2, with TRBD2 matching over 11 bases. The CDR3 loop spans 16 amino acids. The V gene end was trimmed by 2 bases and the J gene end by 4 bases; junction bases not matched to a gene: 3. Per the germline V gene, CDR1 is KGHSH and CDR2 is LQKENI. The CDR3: CASSPWLAGGTGELFF. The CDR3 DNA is TGTGCCAGCTCACCATGGCTAGCGGGAGGCACCGGGGAGCTGTTTTTT.